The 13 T cell receptor beta chains below come from one sample, sequenced in a study of control samples from healthy donors and cancer patients. The repertoire was sequenced with immunoSEQ multiplex PCR; TCRdb's copy has only in-frame clones and lacks some. The sample consists of 71,000 or so clones, roughly 91% of them appearing once. Specimen: PBMCs. The source is a man in his 60s with lung cancer.

This chain connects TRBV2 to TRBJ1-1, with TRBD1 identical over 7 bases. This CDR3 contains 16 residues. V lost 5 bases and J lost 1; bases outside the gene matches: 10. Germline CDR1 and CDR2: SNHLY and FYNNEI. In DNA, the CDR3 is TGTGCCAGCAGTCACCCGACAGGGAGAAAGAACACTGAAGCTTTCTTT. Its translation is CASSHPTGRKNTEAFF.

The chain uses TRBV7-2 and TRBJ2-2, with D tentatively TRBD2 (6 bases). This CDR3 is 17 amino acids long. V dropped 1 base and J dropped 6 bases, with 18 bases sitting between them. Germline CDR1 SGHTA, CDR2 FQGNSA. The CDR3 bases are TGTGCCAGCAGCTTAGGAGGGACTCTCTGGGGGGCCGGGGAGCTGTTTTTT. Encoded protein: CASSLGGTLWGAGELFF.

V is TRBV6-1 and J is TRBJ1-3, with D tentatively TRBD1 (5 bases). Deletions cut 2 bases from V and 2 bases from J, with 10 bases between. This CDR3 contains 15 residues. Germline values: CDR1 MNHNS, CDR2 SASEGT. CDR3 amino acids: CASSEPGSTGNTIYF. In nucleotides, the CDR3 is TGTGCCAGCAGTGAACCAGGGTCCACTGGAAACACCATATATTTT.

This chain links TRBV15 with TRBJ2-3; D remains unclear. The CDR3 loop spans 13 amino acids. Deletions cut 4 bases from V and 2 bases from J, with 7 bases between. Germline values: CDR1 LNHNV, CDR2 YYDKDF (reference sequence). As DNA, the CDR3 is TGTGCCACCAGCAAAAGAAACACAGATACGCAGTATTTT. This sequence encodes CATSKRNTDTQYF.

The CDR3: CASKADFSGANVLTF. CDR3 nucleotide sequence: TGTGCCAGCAAGGCGGATTTCTCTGGGGCCAACGTCCTGACTTTC. The chain employs TRBV6-5 and TRBJ2-6; D ambiguous. V was pared by 7 bases and J by 0 bases, with 10 bases between. Per the germline V gene, CDR1 is MNHEY and CDR2 is SVGAGI. The length of the CDR3 is 15 residues.

This rearrangement joins TRBV6-6 to TRBJ2-7; D tentatively reads TRBD1 or TRBD2 (5 bases each). The CDR3 totals 15 residues. The V end lost 0 bases, the J end lost 4 bases, and 13 bases lay between the germline ends. The germline CDR1 and CDR2 sequences are MNHNY and SVGAGI (reference sequence). CDR3 in amino acids: CASSYSAGEGYEQYV. CDR3 DNA: TGTGCCAGCAGTTACTCGGCCGGCGAGGGGTACGAGCAGTACGTC.

The V and J genes are TRBV6-5 and TRBJ2-5; 8 bases are a match to TRBD2. V lost 2 bases, J lost 9 bases, and 11 bases stayed unmatched. The germline gives CDR1 MNHEY, CDR2 SVGAGI. There are 15 residues in the CDR3. In nucleotides, the CDR3 is TGTGCCAGCAGTTACACCTCGGGGGGGAAGAGACCCCAGTACTTC. This gives the protein CASSYTSGGKRPQYF.

CDR3 protein: CATRDPLSYNEQFF. The CDR3 bases are TGTGCCACCCGAGATCCCCTCTCCTACAATGAGCAGTTCTTC. This chain links TRBV10-3 with TRBJ2-1, with D unresolved. The V and J ends lost 10 bases and 0 bases respectively, with 13 bases between them. This CDR3 is 14 amino acids long. The germline gives CDR1 ENHRY, CDR2 SYGVKD.

V and J are TRBV30 and TRBJ1-5; D unresolved. The length of the CDR3 is 13 residues. Between the trimmed V and J ends, which lost 2 bases and 3 bases, there was a span of 8 bases. Per germline, CDR1 GTSNPN and CDR2 SVGIG (reference sequence). The CDR3 nucleotides read TGTGCCTGGAGTCCCTTTAACAATCAGCCCCAGCATTTT. This translates into CAWSPFNNQPQHF. Full variable domain (remainder filled in from reference TRBV30 and TRBJ1-5): SQTIHQWPATLVQPVGSPLSLECTVEGTSNPNLYWYRQAAGRGLQLLFYSVGIGQISSEVPQNLSASRPQDRQFILSSKKLLLSDSGFYLCAWSPFNNQPQHFGDGTRLSIL.

This chain links TRBV9 with TRBJ2-1; D perhaps matches TRBD1 (5 bases). The CDR3 extends over 15 amino acids. Germline V gene data show CDR1 as SGDLS and CDR2 as YYNGEE. With 0 bases removed from V and 1 base from J, the gap between germline ends came to 8 bases. The CDR3 protein is CASSVEDSSYNEQFF. The CDR3 DNA reads TGTGCCAGCAGCGTAGAAGACAGTTCCTACAATGAGCAGTTCTTC.

This clone was recorded only once. The V gene is TRBV12-5, the J gene TRBJ2-7; 10 bases map to TRBD2. V was pared by 7 bases and J by 1 base, with 7 bases of the junction left unmatched. This CDR3 spans 15 amino acids. Germline V gene sequence: CDR1 LGHNT, CDR2 FRNRAP. The CDR3 is CASAPGLAESYEQYV. CDR3 coding DNA: TGTGCTAGTGCCCCAGGACTAGCGGAATCCTACGAGCAGTACGTC.

The chain combines TRBV10-3 with TRBJ2-2; the D gene is possibly TRBD2 (6 bases). The CDR3 contains 14 residues. From germline, CDR1 is ENHRY and CDR2 SYGVKD. V was trimmed by 0 bases and J by 6 bases, leaving 8 bases between them. CDR3 loop: CAISESEGSGELFF. In DNA form, the CDR3 reads TGTGCCATCAGTGAGTCGGAGGGGTCCGGGGAGCTGTTTTTT.

This rearrangement joins TRBV30 to TRBJ2-1; 10 bases match TRBD1. Germline CDR1 and CDR2: GTSNPN and SVGIG (reference sequence). The CDR3 totals 14 residues. Trimming at V came to 3 bases and at J to 6 bases, leaving 5 bases not matched to a gene. CDR3 coding DNA: TGTGCCTGGAGGGGACAGGGGCTAGCCAATGAGCAGTTCTTC. It encodes CAWRGQGLANEQFF.